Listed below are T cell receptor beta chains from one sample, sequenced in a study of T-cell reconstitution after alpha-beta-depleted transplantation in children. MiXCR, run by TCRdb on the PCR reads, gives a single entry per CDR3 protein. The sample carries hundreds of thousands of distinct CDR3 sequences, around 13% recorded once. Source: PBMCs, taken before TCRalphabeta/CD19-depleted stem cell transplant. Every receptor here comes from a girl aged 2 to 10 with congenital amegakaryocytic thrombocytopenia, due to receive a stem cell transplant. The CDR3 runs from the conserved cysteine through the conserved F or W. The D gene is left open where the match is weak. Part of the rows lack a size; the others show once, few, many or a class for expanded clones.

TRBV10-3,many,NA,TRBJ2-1,CAISGLGWDNEQFF,TGTGCCATCAGTGGACTTGGTTGGGACAATGAGCAGTTCTTC
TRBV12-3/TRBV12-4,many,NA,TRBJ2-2,CASSDAAGLTGELFF,TGTGCCAGCAGTGACGCCGCCGGACTCACCGGGGAGCTGTTTTTT
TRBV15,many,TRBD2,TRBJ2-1,CATSSNLLAGGVYEQFF,TGTGCCACCAGCAGTAACCTACTAGCGGGAGGGGTCTATGAGCAGTTCTTC
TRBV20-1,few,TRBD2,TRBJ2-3,CSALGTSGSTDTQYF,TGCAGTGCTTTGGGGACTAGCGGGAGCACAGATACGCAGTATTTT
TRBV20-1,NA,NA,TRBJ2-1,CSARDLGAWDNVQFF,TGCAGTGCTAGAGATTTAGGAGCATGGGACAATGTGCAGTTCTTC
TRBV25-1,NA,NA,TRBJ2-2,CASSVGSRELFF,TGTGCCAGCAGTGTGGGGTCCAGGGAGCTGTTTTTT
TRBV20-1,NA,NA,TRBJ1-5,CSARKGGYGQPQHF,TGCAGTGCTAGAAAGGGTGGATATGGACAGCCCCAGCATTTT
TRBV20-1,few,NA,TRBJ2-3,CSADGQFPSTDTQYF,TGCAGTGCCGACGGCCAGTTTCCCAGCACAGATACGCAGTATTTT
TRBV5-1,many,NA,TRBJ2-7,CASSLIGSSDEQYF,TGCGCCAGCAGCTTGATCGGGAGCTCCGACGAGCAGTACTTC
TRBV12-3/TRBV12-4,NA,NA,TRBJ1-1,CASSFGGRSEAFF,TGTGCCAGCAGTTTTGGCGGGCGGTCGGAAGCTTTCTTT
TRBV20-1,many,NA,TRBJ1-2,CSARDSVPGAYGYTF,TGCAGTGCTAGAGATTCGGTCCCAGGGGCGTATGGCTACACCTTC
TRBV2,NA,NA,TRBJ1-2,CASIGLGYTF,TGTGCCAGCATAGGGCTTGGCTACACCTTC
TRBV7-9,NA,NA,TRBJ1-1,CVGRAGNTEAFF,TGTGTCGGACGGGCGGGGAACACTGAAGCTTTCTTT
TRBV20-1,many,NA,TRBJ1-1,CSARAERGNTEAFF,TGCAGTGCTAGAGCGGAGCGCGGGAACACTGAAGCTTTCTTT
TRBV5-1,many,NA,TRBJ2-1,CASTPMGTNNEQFF,TGCGCCAGCACCCCCATGGGGACCAACAATGAGCAGTTCTTC
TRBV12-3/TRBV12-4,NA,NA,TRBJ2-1,CASSLLALQYNEQFF,TGTGCCAGCAGCCTTCTAGCGCTGCAATACAATGAGCAGTTCTTC
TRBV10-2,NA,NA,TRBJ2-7,CASSEGFEQYF,TGCGCCAGCAGTGAGGGTTTCGAGCAGTACTTC
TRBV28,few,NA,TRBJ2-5,CASSLVGTRGDF,TGTGCCAGCAGTTTAGTCGGGACCCGTGGGGACTTC
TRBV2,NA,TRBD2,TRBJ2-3,CACSPWTSGSPFTDTQYF,TGTGCCTGCAGTCCCTGGACTAGCGGGAGCCCTTTCACAGATACGCAGTATTTT
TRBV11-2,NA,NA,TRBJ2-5,CASSLARHGRETQYF,TGTGCCAGCAGCTTAGCTCGGCACGGTCGGGAGACCCAGTACTTC
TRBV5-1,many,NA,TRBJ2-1,CASSLAQSNEQFF,TGCGCCAGCAGCTTAGCCCAATCCAATGAGCAGTTCTTC
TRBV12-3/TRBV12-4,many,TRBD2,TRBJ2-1,CASSKTTSGSENEQFF,TGTGCCAGCAGTAAAACGACTAGCGGGAGTGAGAATGAGCAGTTCTTC
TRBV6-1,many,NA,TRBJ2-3,CASMKGPDTQYF,TGTGCCAGCATGAAGGGTCCGGATACGCAGTATTTT
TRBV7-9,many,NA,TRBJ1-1,CASSPANTEAFF,TGTGCCAGCAGCCCCGCGAACACTGAAGCTTTCTTT
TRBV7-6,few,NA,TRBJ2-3,CASSASRAYTDTQYF,TGTGCCAGCAGCGCTTCTCGGGCTTACACAGATACGCAGTATTTT
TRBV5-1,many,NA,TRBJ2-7,CASRVGNSYEQYF,TGCGCCAGCAGGGTCGGGAACTCCTACGAGCAGTACTTC
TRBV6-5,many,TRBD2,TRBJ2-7,CASSYPGGEQYF,TGTGCCAGCAGTTACCCGGGGGGCGAGCAGTACTTC
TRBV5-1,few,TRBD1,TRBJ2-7,CASSPLLGTGPEQYF,TGCGCCAGCAGCCCCCTTCTAGGGACAGGGCCCGAGCAGTACTTC
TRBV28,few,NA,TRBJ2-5,CASSSGVAQYF,TGTGCCAGCAGTTCGGGGGTAGCCCAGTACTTC
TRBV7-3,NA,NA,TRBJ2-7,CASSLKREAGTAYYEQYF,TGTGCCAGCAGCTTAAAGCGAGAGGCGGGGACTGCTTACTACGAGCAGTACTTC
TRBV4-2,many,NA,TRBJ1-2,CASSQGVANYGYTF,TGTGCCAGCAGCCAAGGAGTCGCAAACTATGGCTACACCTTC
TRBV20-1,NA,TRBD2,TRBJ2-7,CSARTSGRSEQYF,TGCAGTGCGAGGACTAGCGGGAGGTCCGAGCAGTACTTC
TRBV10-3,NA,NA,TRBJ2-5,CAISESRGAGETQYF,TGTGCCATCAGTGAGTCGCGGGGAGCCGGGGAGACCCAGTACTTC
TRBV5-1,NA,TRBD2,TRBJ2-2,CASSCGLAGGIAGELFF,TGCGCCAGCAGCTGTGGACTAGCGGGAGGTATCGCCGGGGAGCTGTTTTTT
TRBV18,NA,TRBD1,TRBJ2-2,CASSPQTGGSYRELFF,TGTGCCAGCTCACCTCAGACAGGGGGCTCATATCGGGAGCTGTTTTTT
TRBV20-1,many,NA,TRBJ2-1,CSARENEQFF,TGCAGTGCTAGGGAGAATGAGCAGTTCTTC
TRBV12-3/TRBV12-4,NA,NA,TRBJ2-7,CASSLASVYEQYF,TGTGCCAGCAGTTTAGCGTCGGTATACGAGCAGTACTTC
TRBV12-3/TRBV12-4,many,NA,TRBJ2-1,CASSPFTGTDYNEQFF,TGTGCCAGCAGTCCTTTCACCGGGACCGATTACAATGAGCAGTTCTTC
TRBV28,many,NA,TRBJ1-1,CASSSPREENTEAFF,TGTGCCAGCAGTTCGCCCAGGGAGGAGAACACTGAAGCTTTCTTT
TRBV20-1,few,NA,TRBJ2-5,CSATLLRGQETQYF,TGCAGTGCTACGCTTCTGAGGGGCCAAGAGACCCAGTACTTC